The table lists the clone carrying this TCR beta chain with many counts. Its antigen is unidentified. The sample is drawn from a study of CD8 T cells in ankylosing spondylitis. Study-level findings and limits: Within ankylosing spondylitis blood, a TCR beta motif made up of eight or nine highly homologous variants appeared to be characteristic.

Quantitative 5'-RACE with molecular barcodes was used to make the TCR beta libraries. TCRdb called the 5' RACE reads again in MiXCR, with one record for every CDR3 protein. In the table there are around 490,000 distinct CDR3 sequences, 5.3% of which are singletons. The CDR3 loop spans 15 amino acids. In germline, CDR1 is LGHNT, CDR2 FRNRAP. Trimming took 3 bases from V and 2 from J; bases not matched to a gene: 4. This chain uses TRBV12-5 with TRBJ1-3; 7 bases are shared with TRBD1. The specimen was blood, either unsorted or a sorted T cell fraction (not recorded which). The receptor comes from a male donor with ankylosing spondylitis. The CDR3 DNA is TGTGCTAGTGGTTTAGAAGGGGGCGCTGGAAACACCATATATTTT. It specifies CASGLEGGAGNTIYF.